This TCR beta chain was identified in a study of T-cell memory formation after mild COVID-19. 5'RACE primed from the constant segment yielded TCR alpha and TCR beta cDNA libraries bearing sample barcodes and UMIs. One entry per CDR3 protein results from TCRdb running MiXCR on the 5' RACE reads. This table holds about 210,000 distinct CDR3 sequences, around 27% found once. Whole-study findings and limits: Later expanders leaned CD4+, whereas clones that contracted between day 15 and 85 were balanced CD4/CD8. Prior to infection, memory already included some responding clones, suggesting cross-reactive memory joined.

Germline CDR1 is DFQATT and CDR2 is SNEGSKA (reference sequence). The CDR3 contains 13 residues. Note on this clonotype: The antigen remains unidentified. The junction does not match germline at one end; this may be a read error.

The rearrangement links TRBV20-1 to TRBJ2-1; 8 bases agree with TRBD2. Sample: PBMCs or a T cell subset sorted from them (not recorded which). This clonotype was obtained from an adult woman who had mild COVID-19 (a few samples of this study predate the infection). Cell type and time point are not known. For the CDR3, the DNA is TGCAGTGCCCGGACTAGCTCCCACAATGAGCAGTTCTTC. Its translation: CSARTSSHNEQFF.